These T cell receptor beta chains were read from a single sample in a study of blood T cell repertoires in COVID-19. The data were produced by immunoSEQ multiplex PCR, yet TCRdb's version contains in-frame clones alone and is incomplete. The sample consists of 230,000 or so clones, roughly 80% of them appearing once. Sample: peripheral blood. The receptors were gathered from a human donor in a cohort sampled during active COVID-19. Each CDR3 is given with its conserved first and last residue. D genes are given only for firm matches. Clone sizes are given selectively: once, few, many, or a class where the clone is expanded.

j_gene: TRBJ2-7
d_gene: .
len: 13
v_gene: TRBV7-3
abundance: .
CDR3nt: TGTGCCAGCAGCTCCTCCGCAACTGGCGAGCAGTACTTC
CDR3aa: CASSSSATGEQYF

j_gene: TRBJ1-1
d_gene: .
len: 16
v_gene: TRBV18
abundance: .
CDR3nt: TGTGCCAGCTCACCGGACAGACGGAGGAGGAACACTGAAGCTTTCTTT
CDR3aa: CASSPDRRRRNTEAFF

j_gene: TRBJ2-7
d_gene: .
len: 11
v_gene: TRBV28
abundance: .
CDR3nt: TGTGCCAGCAGTCTAGATTACGAGCAGTACTTC
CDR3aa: CASSLDYEQYF

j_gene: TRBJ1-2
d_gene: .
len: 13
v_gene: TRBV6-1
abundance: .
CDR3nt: TGTGCCAGCAGTGAAAGTGGAGAATATGGCTACACCTTC
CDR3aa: CASSESGEYGYTF

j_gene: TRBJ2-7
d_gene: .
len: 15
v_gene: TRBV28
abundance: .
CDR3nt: TGTGCCAGCAGTTTGGGGGCGGTGCCCTCCTACGAGCAGTACTTC
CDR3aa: CASSLGAVPSYEQYF

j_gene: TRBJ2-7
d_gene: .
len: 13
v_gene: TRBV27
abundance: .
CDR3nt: TGTGCCAGCTCCCGGACTGGGCCCTACGAGCAGTACTTC
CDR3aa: CASSRTGPYEQYF

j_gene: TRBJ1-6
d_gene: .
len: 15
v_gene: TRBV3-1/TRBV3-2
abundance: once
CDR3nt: TGTGCCAGCAGCCGCGAACGGGGCTATAATTCACCCCTCCACTTT
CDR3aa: CASSRERGYNSPLHF

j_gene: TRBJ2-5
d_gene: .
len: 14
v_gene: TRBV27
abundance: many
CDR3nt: TGTGCCAGCAGTTTATCGACTAGCCAAGAGACCCAGTACTTC
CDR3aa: CASSLSTSQETQYF

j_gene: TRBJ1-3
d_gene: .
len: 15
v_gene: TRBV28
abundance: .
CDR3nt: TGTGCCAGCACCGAGGGGGTGGGCTCTGGAAACACCATATATTTT
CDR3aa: CASTEGVGSGNTIYF

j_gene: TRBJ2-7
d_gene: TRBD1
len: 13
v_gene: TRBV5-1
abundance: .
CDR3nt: TGCGCCAGCCGAGGACAGGGACTGGGAGAGCAGTACTTC
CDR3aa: CASRGQGLGEQYF

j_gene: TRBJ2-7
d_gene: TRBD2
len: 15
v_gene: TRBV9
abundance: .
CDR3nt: TGTGCCAGCAGCGCTTCTAGCGGCCAAACCTACGAGCAGTACTTC
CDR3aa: CASSASSGQTYEQYF

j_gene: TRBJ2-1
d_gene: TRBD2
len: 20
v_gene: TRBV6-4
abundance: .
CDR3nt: TGTGCCAGCTTCCGCCCGGGACTAGCACCAGATCAAGGAGCCTACAATGAGCAGTTCTTC
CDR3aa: CASFRPGLAPDQGAYNEQFF

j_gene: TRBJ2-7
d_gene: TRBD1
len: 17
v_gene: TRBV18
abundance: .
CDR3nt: TGTGCCAGCTCACCTACCTCGGGTGGTGACAGGGGCACCGAGCAGTACTTC
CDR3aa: CASSPTSGGDRGTEQYF

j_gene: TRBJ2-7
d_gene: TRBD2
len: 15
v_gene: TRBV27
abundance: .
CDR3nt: TGTGCCAGCAGTTTTCTAGAAGCGGGAGAAGGGGAGCAGTACTTC
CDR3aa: CASSFLEAGEGEQYF

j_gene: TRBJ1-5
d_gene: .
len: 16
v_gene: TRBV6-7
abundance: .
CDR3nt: TGTGCCAGCACCCTACCAAAGGGCGGGAGCAATCAGCCCCAGCATTTT
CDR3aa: CASTLPKGGSNQPQHF